This record looks at one TCR beta chain sequence and its context. Its antigen remains unidentified. The data were taken from a study of T cells expressing NK-cell markers. Across the study: Most of the eight sequenced donors tested HCMV-seropositive; one tested seronegative.

Whole-study results and caveats: More than five donors showed dominant NKG2C+ clonotypes comprising roughly 1.0-7.0% of their CD8+ T cells. The same clonotypes also predominated in the CD3+CD56-NKG2C+ fraction of a handful of donors.

The germline V gene has CDR1 KGHSH and CDR2 LQKENI. This CDR3 region has 14 residues. In generating TCR beta cDNA, 5'RACE template switching with UMIs was used. Following a re-call of the 5' RACE reads, TCRdb has one entry per CDR3 protein and lacks DNA. The sample table sets out some 450,000 distinct CDR3 sequences. Material for sequencing was blood T cells: a sorted CD56 or NKG2C T cell subset, CD4+ or CD8+ T cells, or bulk PBMC T cells (not recorded which). This clonotype was obtained from a woman between 18 and 75 years old in good health. V usage is TRBV18 and J usage is TRBJ2-7; no DNA is available, so the TRBD1 call from TCRdb remains unchecked. Here the CDR3 reads CASTRDNSDYEQYF.